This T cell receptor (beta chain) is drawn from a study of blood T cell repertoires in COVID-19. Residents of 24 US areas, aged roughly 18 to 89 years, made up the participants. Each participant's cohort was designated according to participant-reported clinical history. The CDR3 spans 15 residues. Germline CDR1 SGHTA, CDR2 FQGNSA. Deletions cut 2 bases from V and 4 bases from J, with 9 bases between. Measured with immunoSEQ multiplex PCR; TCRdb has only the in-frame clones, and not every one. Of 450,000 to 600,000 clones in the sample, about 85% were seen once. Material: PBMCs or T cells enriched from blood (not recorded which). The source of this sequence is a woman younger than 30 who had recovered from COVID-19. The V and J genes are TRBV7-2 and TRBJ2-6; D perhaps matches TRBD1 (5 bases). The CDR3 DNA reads TGTGCCAGCAGCTTAAGCAGGGTCGGGGCCAACGTCCTGACTTTC. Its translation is CASSLSRVGANVLTF.